This T cell receptor beta chain appears in the sequencing data of a study of CD8+ T cells in alopecia areata. After isolation, RNA underwent reverse transcription to generate cDNA as the sequencing template. Profiling relied on immunoSEQ multiplex PCR, and the TCRdb table lists in-frame clones only, not all of them. The data hold 150,000 to 200,000 clones, with roughly 60% observed a single time. The treatment was: oral pan-JAK inhibitor, 5-10 mg twice daily. PBMCs served as the source from which CD4+ and CD8+ T cells were sorted. The clonotype originates from a human donor with alopecia areata. This sample comprised CD4+ T cells sorted from blood, obtained at week 24, from a patient treated with tofacitinib.

CDR3 sequence reads: CASSRSGASYEQYF. Here the CDR3 DNA reads TGCGCCAGCAGTCGGTCGGGCGCATCCTACGAGCAGTACTTC. The gene calls are TRBV5-1 and TRBJ2-7, with D uncertain. The CDR3 length is 14 residues. Trimming removed 5 bases from V and 1 base from J, with 13 bases in between. Per germline, CDR1 SGHRS and CDR2 YFSETQ.